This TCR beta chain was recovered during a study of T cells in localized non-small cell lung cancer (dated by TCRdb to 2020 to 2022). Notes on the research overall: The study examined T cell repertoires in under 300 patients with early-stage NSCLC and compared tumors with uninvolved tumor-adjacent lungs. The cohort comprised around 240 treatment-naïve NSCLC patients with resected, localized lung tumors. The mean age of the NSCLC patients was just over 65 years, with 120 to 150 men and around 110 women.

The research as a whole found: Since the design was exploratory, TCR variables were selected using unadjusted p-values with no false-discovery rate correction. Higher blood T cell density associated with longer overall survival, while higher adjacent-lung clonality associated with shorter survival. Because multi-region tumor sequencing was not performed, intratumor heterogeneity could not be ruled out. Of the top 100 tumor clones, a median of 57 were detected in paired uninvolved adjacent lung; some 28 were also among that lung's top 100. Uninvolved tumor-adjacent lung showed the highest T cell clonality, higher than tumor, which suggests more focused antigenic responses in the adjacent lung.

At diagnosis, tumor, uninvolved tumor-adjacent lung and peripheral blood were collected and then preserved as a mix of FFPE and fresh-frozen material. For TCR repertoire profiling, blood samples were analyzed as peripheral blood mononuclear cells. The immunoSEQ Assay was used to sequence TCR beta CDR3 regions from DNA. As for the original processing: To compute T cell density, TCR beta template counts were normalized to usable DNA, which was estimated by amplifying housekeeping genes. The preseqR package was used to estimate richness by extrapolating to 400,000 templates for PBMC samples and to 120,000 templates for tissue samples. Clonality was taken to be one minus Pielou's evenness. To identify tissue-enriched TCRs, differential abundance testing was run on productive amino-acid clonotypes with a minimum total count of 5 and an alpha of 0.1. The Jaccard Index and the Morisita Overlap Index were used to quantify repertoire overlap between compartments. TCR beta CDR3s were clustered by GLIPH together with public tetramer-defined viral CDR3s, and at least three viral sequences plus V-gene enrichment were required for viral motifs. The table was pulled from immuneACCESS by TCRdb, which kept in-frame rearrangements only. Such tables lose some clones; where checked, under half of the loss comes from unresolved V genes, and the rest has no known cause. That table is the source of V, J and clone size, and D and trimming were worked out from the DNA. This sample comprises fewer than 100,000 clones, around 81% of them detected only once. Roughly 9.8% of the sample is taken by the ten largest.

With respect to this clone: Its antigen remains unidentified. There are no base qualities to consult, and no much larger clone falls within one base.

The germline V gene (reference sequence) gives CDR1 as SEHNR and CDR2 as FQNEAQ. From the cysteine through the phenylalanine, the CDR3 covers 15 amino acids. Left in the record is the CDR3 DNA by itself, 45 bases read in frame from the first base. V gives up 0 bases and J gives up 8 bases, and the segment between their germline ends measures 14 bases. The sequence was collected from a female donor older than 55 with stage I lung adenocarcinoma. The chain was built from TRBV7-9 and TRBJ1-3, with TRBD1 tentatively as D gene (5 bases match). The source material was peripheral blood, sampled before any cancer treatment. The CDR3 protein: CASSLAPRAEDTIYF. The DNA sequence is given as TGTGCCAGCAGCTTAGCGCCCAGGGCCGAGGACACCATATATTTT.